The 21 T cell receptor beta chains reported below all come from one sample, sequenced in a study of early T cells in non-severe SARS-CoV-2 infection. TCRdb re-derived calls from the 5' RACE reads in MiXCR, one entry per CDR3 protein. The sample includes 75,000 to 100,000 distinct CDR3 sequences, roughly 15% of them seen just once. The sequenced material came from whole blood. All receptors come from an adult who was a healthcare worker with PCR-confirmed SARS-CoV-2 infection or an uninfected control (not recorded which).

The gene calls are TRBV7-2 and TRBJ2-3, with D maybe TRBD2 (6 bases). Germline V gene sequence: CDR1 SGHTA, CDR2 FQGNSA. CDR3 length: 15 residues. Deletions cut 5 bases from V and 3 bases from J, with 15 bases between. The DNA for the CDR3 is TGTGCCAGCAGCCTGATGGTGGGGGGAACAGATACGCAGTATTTT. It specifies CASSLMVGGTDTQYF.

This clonotype has just a few counts. The chain couples TRBV3-1 to TRBJ2-5; 8 nucleotides line up with TRBD2. From germline, CDR1 is LGHDT and CDR2 YNNKEL (reference sequence). The V segment lost 2 bases and the J segment 5 bases; nucleotides outside the gene matches: 4. This CDR3 is built from 14 residues. The DNA for the CDR3 is TGTGCCAGCAGCCAACGGACTAGCACGGAGACCCAGTACTTC. Residues: CASSQRTSTETQYF.

The sample holds a few counts of this clonotype. The genes are TRBV5-6 and TRBJ1-2; tentative D call: TRBD1 (6 bases). V gave up 7 bases and J gave up 8 bases, with 18 bases separating them. The CDR3 runs to 13 residues. CDR1 is SGHDT, CDR2 YYEEEE, per germline. The CDR3 region has the DNA TGTGCCAGCGCCGAACGGGGGCTCGGCGGCTACACCTTC. Protein: CASAERGLGGYTF.

A few counts support this clonotype. V usage is TRBV19 and J usage is TRBJ2-1; 10 nucleotides line up with TRBD1. The CDR3 sequence is 15 residues long. J gave up 8 bases and V 5 bases, and 9 bases lay outside the gene matches. Germline CDR1 LNHDA, CDR2 SQIVND (reference sequence). CDR3 sequence reads: CASSPVRDRGYEQFF. In nucleotides, the CDR3 is TGTGCCAGTAGTCCTGTCCGGGACAGGGGCTATGAGCAGTTCTTC.

The chain combines TRBV6-2 or TRBV6-3 with TRBJ2-5, with D perhaps matching TRBD1 (6 bases). The V gene lost 2 bases and the J gene lost 4 bases, with 14 bases spanning the gap. Germline values: CDR1 MNHEY, CDR2 SVGEGT. CDR3 length equals 15 residues. The CDR3 region is CASSYVSGQIETQYF. CDR3 DNA sequence: TGTGCCAGCAGTTACGTGTCAGGACAGATAGAGACCCAGTACTTC.

The CDR3 DNA is TGTGCCAGTGTGGTCAGTGAAAATCGGTGGGGGGGCACTGAAGCTTTCTTT. It is translated as CASVVSENRWGGTEAFF. The chain employs TRBV6-1 and TRBJ1-1; a possible D gene is TRBD1 (5 bases). V lost 9 bases and J 4 bases, leaving 27 bases between the germline ends. The CDR3 has 17 residues. The V gene's germline CDR1 is MNHNS and CDR2 SASEGT.

The chain couples TRBV2 to TRBJ1-4; weak D call: TRBD1 (5 bases). This CDR3 contains 14 residues. The V gene lost 5 bases and the J gene lost 6 bases, with 13 bases spanning the gap. The germline V gene encodes CDR1 SNHLY and CDR2 FYNNEI. CDR3 loop: CASSPGSWDEKLFF. The CDR3 region has the DNA TGTGCCAGCAGTCCAGGGAGTTGGGATGAAAAACTGTTTTTT. The entire variable domain, with the rest obtained from reference TRBV2 and TRBJ1-4, is as follows: EPEVTQTPSHQVTQMGQEVILRCVPISNHLYFYWYRQILGQKVEFLVSFYNNEISEKSEIFDDQFSVERPDGSNFTLKIRSTKLEDSAMYFCASSPGSWDEKLFFGSGTQLSVL.

In this sample, this clonotype turned up a few times. The V call is TRBV20-1, the J call TRBJ1-1; TRBD1 matches at 11 bases. Trimming removed 3 bases from V and 9 bases from J; junction bases left unmatched: 3. Looked up from germline, CDR1 is DFQATT and CDR2 is SNEGSKA (reference sequence). The CDR3 runs to 12 residues. The CDR3: CSARDRGPQAFF. Written as DNA, the CDR3 is TGCAGTGCTAGGGACAGGGGGCCCCAAGCTTTCTTT.

This clonotype was detected only a few times. The J gene is TRBJ2-1, the V gene TRBV10-2, with 8 bases lining up with TRBD2. The CDR3 sequence is 16 residues long. Germline values: CDR1 WSHSY, CDR2 SAAADI. V shed 3 bases, J shed 9 bases, and the junction held 13 bases outside the gene matches. The CDR3 region is CASSDTPGTSYGEQFF. As DNA, the CDR3 is TGCGCCAGCAGTGACACCCCCGGGACTAGTTATGGTGAGCAGTTCTTC.

This clonotype was recorded many times. The rearrangement joins TRBV4-2 to TRBJ2-6, with 8 bases lining up with TRBD1. Germline trimming cut 1 base from V and 3 bases from J; bases unmatched to any gene: 8. CDR1 is LGHNA, CDR2 YNFKEQ, per germline. The CDR3 has 18 residues. The CDR3 is CASSQVTRTGNGANVLTF. The CDR3 DNA reads TGTGCCAGCAGCCAAGTAACACGGACAGGGAATGGGGCCAACGTCCTGACTTTC.

This clonotype was counted between two and nine times. The rearrangement uses TRBV4-2 and TRBJ1-5, with a tentative D call TRBD1 (5 bases). The CDR3 length is 14 residues. Germline V gene sequence: CDR1 LGHNA, CDR2 YNFKEQ. V shed 3 bases and J shed 4 bases, with 10 bases lying between them. This CDR3 reads CASSQGPMNQPQHF. The CDR3 region has the DNA TGTGCCAGCAGCCAGGGACCGATGAATCAGCCCCAGCATTTT.

The chain joins TRBV3-1 to TRBJ2-3; D remains ambiguous. Germline CDR1 and CDR2: LGHDT and YNNKEL (reference sequence). CDR3 length equals 16 residues. V was pared by 1 base and J by 1 base, with 12 bases between. The CDR3 bases are TGTGCCAGCAGCCAAGGGTATGGAGATCGCACAGATACGCAGTATTTT. This encodes CASSQGYGDRTDTQYF.

V is TRBV7-3 and J is TRBJ2-7; no definite D call. Per the germline V gene, CDR1 is SGHTA and CDR2 is FQGTGA. Trimming left V 7 bases short and J 5 bases short, with 15 bases between. This CDR3 has 13 residues. The CDR3 sequence: CASTLPSSDEQYV. In nucleotides, the CDR3 is TGTGCCAGCACCCTTCCATCCTCAGACGAGCAGTACGTC.

This clonotype was detected a few times. This chain connects TRBV10-3 to TRBJ1-1; weak D call: TRBD1 (5 bases). Germline lookup yields CDR1 ENHRY and CDR2 SYGVKD. V lost 3 bases, J lost 4 bases, and 12 bases lay in between. This CDR3 spans 14 amino acids. The CDR3 DNA follows: TGTGCCATCAGTGAAACCCTCGGGGGCACTGAAGCTTTCTTT. Translating gives CAISETLGGTEAFF.

The chain employs TRBV7-2 and TRBJ1-5; TRBD1 aligns across 8 bases. After removal of 4 bases from V and 0 bases from J, the junction contained 11 bases not matched to a gene. Germline CDR1 reads SGHTA; CDR2 reads FQGNSA. This CDR3 is built from 18 residues. CDR3 in amino acids: CASSSGQGGGYSNQPQHF. The CDR3 bases are TGTGCCAGCAGCTCCGGACAGGGCGGGGGGTATAGCAATCAGCCCCAGCATTTT.

The chain combines TRBV20-1 with TRBJ2-3; D remains unclear. CDR3 length: 15 residues. V lost 6 bases to trimming and J lost 5 bases, with 21 bases between them. Germline CDR1 is DFQATT and CDR2 is SNEGSKA (reference sequence). The CDR3 nucleotides read TGCAGTGCCAGACCGCCGGCCAGTCCCCAAGATACGCAGTATTTT. Protein sequence: CSARPPASPQDTQYF.

The chain recombines TRBV11-2 with TRBJ2-1; D not certain. This CDR3 has 12 amino acids. Germline values: CDR1 SGHAT, CDR2 FQNNGV. V was pared by 5 bases and J by 6 bases, with 8 bases between. This CDR3 is CASSALSNEQFF. CDR3 DNA sequence: TGTGCCAGCAGCGCCCTTTCCAATGAGCAGTTCTTC.

This chain links TRBV9 with TRBJ2-1; 11 positions agree with TRBD2. The CDR3 loop spans 16 amino acids. Per germline, CDR1 SGDLS and CDR2 YYNGEE. V lost 0 bases, J lost 10 bases, and 9 bases stayed unmatched. In DNA form, the CDR3 reads TGTGCCAGCAGCGTAGGTAATAGCGGGGGGGCTGAAGAGCAGTTCTTC. Translated, it gives CASSVGNSGGAEEQFF.

The J gene is TRBJ2-3, the V gene TRBV5-6; D is possibly TRBD1 (6 bases). Germline CDR1 is SGHDT and CDR2 is YYEEEE. The CDR3 spans 14 residues. V was trimmed by 4 bases and J by 3 bases, leaving 12 bases between them. Here the CDR3 DNA reads TGTGCCAGCAGCGGCTGGGACACTACAGATACGCAGTATTTT. As protein: CASSGWDTTDTQYF.

The chain carries TRBV15 and TRBJ2-1; 8 bases agree with TRBD1. The V and J ends lost 4 bases and 16 bases, in that order; junction bases with no gene match: 9. Per the germline V gene, CDR1 is LNHNV and CDR2 is YYDKDF (reference sequence). The CDR3 has 12 amino acids. The CDR3 nucleotides are TGTGCCACCAGCATGTCGTTGGGACAGGACTTCTTC. As protein: CATSMSLGQDFF.

The chain couples TRBV7-9 to TRBJ2-7, with D perhaps assigned TRBD1 or TRBD2 (5 bases each). V dropped 6 bases and J dropped 0 bases, with 9 bases sitting between them. This CDR3 region has 13 residues. The germline CDR1 and CDR2 sequences are SEHNR and FQNEAQ (reference sequence). CDR3 in amino acids: CASRGDASYEQYV. CDR3 nucleotides: TGTGCCAGCAGGGGGGACGCCTCCTACGAGCAGTACGTC.